The 27 T cell receptor beta chains below all came from one sample that was sequenced in a study of long-term antiretroviral therapy in people with HIV. The authors ran the immunoSEQ assay, v3.0, at survey level. Profiled with immunoSEQ multiplex PCR; TCRdb holds only in-frame clones, not every one. The repertoire holds about 27,000 clones, with around 80% as singletons. This specimen consisted of unsorted PBMCs, obtained 3 years after starting antiretroviral therapy. Every receptor here comes from a man in his forties with HIV.

The V gene is TRBV30, the J gene TRBJ2-3; possible D gene TRBD2, 6 bases. V lost 1 base and J 1 base, leaving 9 bases between the germline ends. The germline V gene has CDR1 GTSNPN and CDR2 SVGIG (reference sequence). The CDR3 covers 14 residues. CDR3 region: CAWSGGLRTDTQYF. The CDR3 nucleotides are TGTGCCTGGAGTGGGGGACTGCGCACAGATACGCAGTATTTT.

The chain links TRBV19 to TRBJ2-1; TRBD1 is a possible D gene (5 bases). Germline V gene data show CDR1 as LNHDA and CDR2 as SQIVND (reference sequence). There are 14 residues in the CDR3. The V and J ends lost 3 bases and 9 bases respectively, with 15 bases between them. The CDR3 spells CASSIVTASGEQFF. CDR3 DNA sequence: TGTGCCAGTAGTATTGTGACAGCTTCGGGTGAGCAGTTCTTC. The entire variable domain, with the rest obtained from reference TRBV19 and TRBJ2-1, is as follows: DGGITQSPKYLFRKEGQNVTLSCEQNLNHDAMYWYRQDPGQGLRLIYYSQIVNDFQKGDIAEGYSVSREKKESFPLTVTSAQKNPTAFYLCASSIVTASGEQFFGPGTRLTVL.

The chain is built from TRBV5-1 and TRBJ2-2, with D hard to call. The CDR3 contains 16 residues. The germline CDR1 and CDR2 sequences are SGHRS and YFSETQ. V lost 2 bases and J lost 4, with 15 bases in between. The CDR3 here is CASSFGSTPGTGELFF. The CDR3 DNA follows: TGCGCCAGCAGCTTCGGTTCCACCCCCGGCACCGGGGAGCTGTTTTTT.

The chain employs TRBV5-1 and TRBJ2-7; D is undetermined. This CDR3 is built from 13 residues. The germline CDR1 and CDR2 sequences are SGHRS and YFSETQ. V lost 3 bases and J 5 bases, leaving 12 bases between the germline ends. CDR3 nucleotides: TGCGCCAGCAGCTCGGCCCCGGTGGACGAGCAGTACTTC. The encoded protein is CASSSAPVDEQYF.

This chain joins TRBV14 and TRBJ1-1; D is ambiguous. The V end lost 0 bases, the J end lost 3 bases, and 11 bases lay between the germline ends. The CDR3 covers 15 residues. Germline CDR1 is SGHDN and CDR2 is FVKESK. Here the CDR3 reads CASSQDPVAYTEAFF. The CDR3 coding sequence is TGTGCCAGCAGCCAAGATCCAGTGGCCTACACTGAAGCTTTCTTT.

J is TRBJ2-1 and V is TRBV14, with 8 bases fitting TRBD2. Trimming removed 0 bases from V and 7 bases from J; junction bases left unmatched: 8. Germline V CDR1 and CDR2: SGHDN, FVKESK. The CDR3 covers 16 residues. CDR3: CASSQDLGLGKNEQFF. The CDR3 bases are TGTGCCAGCAGCCAAGACCTGGGACTAGGGAAAAATGAGCAGTTCTTC. The whole variable domain, filled in from reference TRBV14 and TRBJ2-1, reads EAGVTQFPSHSVIEKGQTVTLRCDPISGHDNLYWYRRVMGKEIKFLLHFVKESKQDESGMPNNRFLAERTGGTYSTLKVQPAELEDSGVYFCASSQDLGLGKNEQFFGPGTRLTVL.

The chain is built from TRBV5-1 and TRBJ2-1, with 10 bases fitting TRBD2. The CDR3 contains 15 residues. Trimming at V came to 1 base and at J to 8 bases, leaving 6 bases not matched to a gene. Germline V CDR1 and CDR2: SGHRS, YFSETQ. CDR3 amino acids: CASSLRLAGADEQFF. CDR3 bases: TGCGCCAGCAGCTTGAGGCTAGCGGGAGCAGATGAGCAGTTCTTC.

The chain employs TRBV9 and TRBJ1-2, with TRBD1 matching 9 bases. This CDR3 has 14 amino acids. CDR1 is SGDLS and CDR2 is YYNGEE in the germline V gene. The junction had 8 bases not matched to a gene; V was cut back by 4 bases and J by 7 bases. For the CDR3, the DNA is TGTGCCAGCAGCTCTCCCGGGACAGGGCTTGGCTACACCTTC. Translated: CASSSPGTGLGYTF.

This rearrangement joins TRBV5-1 to TRBJ1-1, with D possibly being TRBD1 (5 bases). CDR3 length: 14 residues. Trimming left V 4 bases short and J 5 bases short, with 15 bases between. Germline-derived CDR1 and CDR2 are SGHRS and YFSETQ. The CDR3 loop is CASSARGFGTEAFF. CDR3 nucleotide sequence: TGCGCCAGCAGCGCGAGGGGATTTGGGACTGAAGCTTTCTTT.

This clone was seen a single time. The chain joins TRBV6-1 to TRBJ1-1; 7 nucleotides align to TRBD1. The V gene's germline CDR1 is MNHNS and CDR2 SASEGT. V lost 3 bases, J lost 7 bases, and 2 bases stayed unmatched. The CDR3 has 12 amino acids. CDR3 sequence: CASSEGQFEAFF. The CDR3 DNA follows: TGTGCCAGCAGTGAGGGACAGTTTGAAGCTTTCTTT.

The chain combines TRBV28 with TRBJ2-3, with 8 nucleotides matching TRBD2. Unmatched junction bases numbered 10, after V lost 7 bases and J lost 1 base. The CDR3 loop spans 16 amino acids. Germline-derived CDR1 and CDR2 are MDHEN and SYDVKM. The CDR3 is CASINSAGGRTDTQYF. The CDR3 DNA reads TGTGCCAGCATCAACTCGGCGGGAGGACGCACAGATACGCAGTATTTT.

V gene TRBV7-3 combines with J gene TRBJ2-3, with 11 bases identical to TRBD2. Germline V gene lookup returns CDR1 SGHTA and CDR2 FQGTGA. This CDR3 contains 16 residues. V trimming: 2 bases; J trimming: 2 bases; junction bases outside the gene matches: 3. The DNA of the CDR3 is TGTGCCAGCAGCTTACTAGCGGGAGGAAACACAGATACGCAGTATTTT. Its protein product is CASSLLAGGNTDTQYF.

V is TRBV5-1 and J is TRBJ1-1; 7 bases match TRBD1. This CDR3 comprises 14 residues. V lost 3 bases and J lost 0; bases outside the gene matches: 2. Per the germline V gene, CDR1 is SGHRS and CDR2 is YFSETQ. The CDR3 is CASSSTGMNTEAFF. The CDR3 DNA sequence: TGCGCCAGCAGCTCGACAGGGATGAACACTGAAGCTTTCTTT.

The sample holds a few counts of this clone. This chain connects TRBV7-3 to TRBJ2-7; D might be TRBD2 (6 bases). The germline CDR1 and CDR2 sequences are SGHTA and FQGTGA. V was trimmed by 0 bases and J by 0 bases, leaving 9 bases between them. CDR3 length: 15 amino acids. Here the CDR3 DNA reads TGTGCCAGCAGCTTAACTAGCGGTAGCTCCTACGAGCAGTACTTC. Protein product: CASSLTSGSSYEQYF.

This clone was seen a single time. The V call is TRBV29-1, the J call TRBJ2-4; no clear D. The V and J ends lost 6 bases and 0 bases respectively, with 3 bases between them. Germline values: CDR1 SQVTM, CDR2 ANQGSEA. CDR3 length: 11 amino acids. The CDR3: CSVLAKNIQYF. The CDR3 DNA reads as TGCAGCGTATTAGCCAAAAACATTCAGTACTTC.

V and J are TRBV18 and TRBJ1-1; 7 positions match TRBD1. V was pared by 6 bases and J by 6 bases, with 7 bases of the junction left unmatched. The CDR3 is 13 amino acids. The germline CDR1 and CDR2 sequences are KGHSH and LQKENI. Here the CDR3 DNA reads TGTGCCAGCTCGTGGGGACAGCGTTCTGAAGCTTTCTTT. This encodes CASSWGQRSEAFF.

This chain connects TRBV19 to TRBJ2-1; 16 bases align to TRBD2. This CDR3 comprises 16 residues. From germline, CDR1 is LNHDA and CDR2 SQIVND (reference sequence). V dropped 5 bases and J dropped 10; count of bases not matched to a gene: 8. The CDR3 is CASSVPGLAGGVEQFF. The CDR3 DNA sequence: TGTGCCAGTAGTGTGCCGGGACTAGCGGGAGGGGTAGAGCAGTTCTTC.

V is TRBV7-3 and J is TRBJ2-3; D remains ambiguous. This CDR3 has 15 amino acids. The V gene's germline CDR1 is SGHTA and CDR2 FQGTGA. The V gene lost 2 bases and the J gene lost 2 bases, with 11 bases spanning the gap. CDR3 sequence reads: CASSLYGQHTDTQYF. The CDR3 DNA follows: TGTGCCAGCAGCTTATATGGTCAGCACACAGATACGCAGTATTTT.

The genes are TRBV18 and TRBJ2-5; D uncertain. V was shortened by 3 bases and J by 4 bases, with 6 bases between the two germline ends. CDR3 length: 12 residues. The V gene's germline CDR1 is KGHSH and CDR2 LQKENI. Here the CDR3 reads CASSPRRETQYF. In DNA, the CDR3 is TGTGCCAGCTCACCGAGGAGAGAGACCCAGTACTTC.

V usage is TRBV5-1 and J usage is TRBJ2-2; 10 bases align to TRBD2. The CDR3 is made up of 16 amino acids. Germline trimming cut 4 bases from V and 1 base from J; bases unmatched to any gene: 4. Germline CDR1 reads SGHRS; CDR2 reads YFSETQ. The CDR3 region is CASSNSSGGNTGELFF. Here the CDR3 DNA reads TGCGCCAGCAGCAACTCTAGCGGGGGGAACACCGGGGAGCTGTTTTTT.

The chain has TRBV28 and TRBJ1-5; 7 bases match TRBD1. This CDR3 is 15 amino acids long. The V and J ends lost 7 bases and 0 bases, in that order; junction bases with no gene match: 6. The germline V gene encodes CDR1 MDHEN and CDR2 SYDVKM. CDR3 nucleotide sequence: TGTGCCAGCACCCGGACAGGTTTTAGCAATCAGCCCCAGCATTTT. Translating gives CASTRTGFSNQPQHF.

The V and J genes are TRBV5-1 and TRBJ2-7; TRBD2 aligns across 11 bases. V trimming: 8 bases; J trimming: 2 bases; junction bases outside the gene matches: 6. Per the germline V gene, CDR1 is SGHRS and CDR2 is YFSETQ. CDR3 length: 14 amino acids. DNA of the CDR3: TGCGCCAGTCACACTAGCGGGGGAACCTACGAGCAGTACTTC. Encoded protein: CASHTSGGTYEQYF.

This clone came up once. The chain uses TRBV27 and TRBJ1-2; 11 nucleotides line up with TRBD1. Germline-derived CDR1 and CDR2 are MNHEY and SMNVEV (reference sequence). This CDR3 has 15 residues. The J segment lost 7 bases and the V segment lost 3 bases, leaving 7 bases of the junction unmatched. This chain's CDR3 is CASSFGTGGLSGYTF. The CDR3 DNA follows: TGTGCCAGCAGTTTCGGGACAGGGGGGCTGAGTGGCTACACCTTC.

The table lists this clone with a count of one. The V and J genes are TRBV14 and TRBJ2-2, with D uncertain. The CDR3 is made up of 14 amino acids. V lost 0 bases and J 8 bases, leaving 10 bases between the germline ends. Germline V lookup: CDR1 SGHDN, CDR2 FVKESK. CDR3 bases: TGTGCCAGCAGCCAAGATGGCACCCTGGGGGAGCTGTTTTTT. Protein product: CASSQDGTLGELFF.

V usage is TRBV5-1 and J usage is TRBJ2-7; 8 nucleotides line up with TRBD1. Per the germline V gene, CDR1 is SGHRS and CDR2 is YFSETQ. Trimming took 4 bases from V and 6 from J; bases not matched to a gene: 12. The CDR3 length is 15 residues. The CDR3 nucleotides are TGCGCCAGCAGCCCCACGGGACAGGCCTTTCTCGAGCAGTACTTC. Its protein product is CASSPTGQAFLEQYF.

This clone was observed a single time. This rearrangement joins TRBV7-2 to TRBJ2-2; D is undetermined. The CDR3 loop spans 13 amino acids. In germline, CDR1 is SGHTA, CDR2 FQGNSA. V dropped 9 bases and J dropped 6 bases, with 14 bases sitting between them. CDR3 sequence reads: CASSGSLAGELFF. In DNA form, the CDR3 reads TGTGCCAGTTCGGGCAGCCTGGCCGGGGAGCTGTTTTTT.

The V call is TRBV7-9, the J call TRBJ2-3; D may be TRBD1 (5 bases). The CDR3 extends over 15 amino acids. Trimming took off 2 bases at V and 6 bases at J, with 15 bases between the two ends. Looked up from germline, CDR1 is SEHNR and CDR2 is FQNEAQ (reference sequence). The CDR3 reads CASSLYQGTVDTQYF. The CDR3 nucleotides read TGTGCCAGCAGCTTATATCAGGGTACAGTTGATACGCAGTATTTT.